In this sample, the clone carrying this T cell receptor beta chain turned up many times. The target antigen is unknown. TCR cDNA received a 3' ligated oligonucleotide that carried a UMI. Reverse transcription used DNase-treated unsorted total RNA, aiming for about 1 to 1000 ng. Germline assignment: CDR1 MDHEN and CDR2 SYDVKM. CDR3 size: 14 residues. V shed 5 bases, J shed 9 bases, and the junction held 10 bases outside the gene matches. This entry belongs to a study of naive and memory T cell subsets. General study results and limits: TCR transcript changes with activation or differentiation may affect this RNA method.

Ligated cDNA underwent four rounds of PCR with nested alpha and beta constant region primers and SP2. Reverse transcription of blood and skin TCR RNA was primed at alpha and beta constant regions. TCRdb used MiXCR to reprocess the 5' RACE reads, holding one entry per CDR3 protein. The sample includes approximately 52,000 distinct CDR3 sequences, around 4.7% seen only once; the top ten take around 0.84%. This sequence joins TRBV28 and TRBJ2-4; 7 bases line up with TRBD2. This TCR came from a female donor in good health. The CDR3: CASSRGTILGIQYF. The DNA of the CDR3 is TGTGCCAGCAGTCGAGGGACTATCCTCGGCATTCAGTACTTC. The full variable domain, its missing parts supplied by reference TRBV28 and TRBJ2-4, is DVKVTQSSRYLVKRTGEKVFLECVQDMDHENMFWYRQDPGLGLRLIYFSYDVKMKEKGDIPEGYSVSREKKERFSLILESASTNQTSMYLCASSRGTILGIQYFGAGTRLSVL.